This TCR beta chain is from a study of blood T cell repertoires in COVID-19 (dated by TCRdb to the early 2020s). Looking at the study overall: Samples covering the acute and convalescent phases of COVID-19 were provided by collaborators in the United States, Italy and Spain. The material from the prospective study consisted of cDNA or gDNA derived from T cells, B-cell-depleted T cells, or PBMCs. Subjects who had been exposed to COVID-19, were actively infected with it, or had recovered from it provided the deeply sampled blood TCRbeta repertoires that made up the dataset. The repertoires were released in a freely available public database meant as a resource for research on the immune response to SARS-CoV-2. Samples were obtained from the ongoing ImmuneRACE study (first 160 participants) and from over 1,000 subjects provided by 6 global collaborators. A de-identified subject ID, COVID-19 status, age in years and sex were almost always included in the sample metadata. Where available, HLA class I and class II types were taken from metadata supplied by the sample provider and were not determined by assay-based typing.

As concerns this clone: The antigen it binds to is not known. No base qualities exist here, and no much larger clone lies one base off it.

Sequences GTSNPN (CDR1) and SVGIG (CDR2) are obtained from the germline V gene (reference sequence). The V end gives up 7 bases and the J end 2 bases, leaving 10 bases in the junction not matched to a gene. From the cysteine up to the phenylalanine, the CDR3 has a length of 14 residues. Of the read, only the CDR3 DNA is kept; its 42 bases are in frame from base 1. TCRbeta CDR3 regions were amplified from genomic DNA by means of the immunoSEQ Assay, a bias-controlled multiplex PCR. As for how the authors treated the data: Nucleated cell counts per sample were estimated from amplification of reference gene primers within the assay. To quantify the absolute abundance of each unique TCRbeta CDR3 rearrangement, sequence reads were collapsed and filtered. Productive Simpson clonality was computed per sample as the square root of Simpson's diversity index over productive rearrangements. Here the immuneACCESS table is served through TCRdb, limited to in-frame sequences with V and J called. Missing clones are a known gap in these copies; in checked studies unresolved V genes cover under half, and the rest lacks a known reason. V, J and clone size reflect that table, while D and trimming were determined from the DNA. This sample comprises around 200,000 clones, about 90% of them detected only once. Of the sample, 1.9% is held by the ten largest clones.

The paper's findings and limits, for the study overall: Clinical and demographic metadata were provided uncurated, with the amount varying by source and participant.

Collaborating institutions collected whole blood in K2EDTA tubes following their own protocols. For TCRbeta analysis, collaborator samples were shipped as frozen whole blood, as isolated PBMCs, or as DNA extracted from either sample type. The sequence is built from TRBV30 and TRBJ1-1, with TRBD1 identical over 7 junction bases. This TCR was sampled from a man aged 40-49 years with active or convalescent COVID-19. Sequenced sample: peripheral blood. The CDR3 is CASTRGTANTEAFF. The DNA is as follows: TGTGCCTCCACTCGTGGGACAGCAAACACTGAAGCTTTCTTT.